These 28 T cell receptor beta chains were all obtained from the same sample, sequenced in a study of cytomegalovirus exposure and HLA in healthy donors. PCR amplification relied on 60 Vbeta primers (plus 13 Jbeta primers). The assay was immunoSEQ multiplex PCR, and TCRdb's table has in-frame clones only and misses some. The table has 150,000 to 200,000 clones, more than 65% seen once. Sequencing was done on a sample of PBMCs. Every receptor here comes from a man in his forties in good health and CMV-seropositive.

The chain recombines TRBV27 with TRBJ1-2; 9 bases match TRBD1. After removal of 5 bases from V and 3 bases from J, the junction contained 7 bases not matched to a gene. Germline V CDR1 and CDR2: MNHEY, SMNVEV (reference sequence). CDR3 length: 15 residues. CDR3: CASSPGTGRYYGYTF. CDR3 coding DNA: TGTGCCAGCAGTCCTGGGACAGGGAGGTACTATGGCTACACCTTC.

J is TRBJ2-7 and V is TRBV7-9, with 8 bases identical to TRBD2. Germline CDR1 and CDR2: SEHNR and FQNEAQ (reference sequence). V lost 3 bases, J lost 4 bases, and 11 bases stayed unmatched. The CDR3 is made up of 16 amino acids. This chain's CDR3 is CASSFMGKRGRYEQYF. CDR3 DNA: TGTGCCAGCAGCTTCATGGGAAAGCGGGGGCGTTACGAGCAGTACTTC. The complete variable domain, with remaining parts taken from reference TRBV7-9 and TRBJ2-7, reads DTGVSQNPRHKITKRGQNVTFRCDPISEHNRLYWYRQTLGQGPEFLTYFQNEAQLEKSRLLSDRFSAERPKGSFSTLEIQRTEQGDSAMYLCASSFMGKRGRYEQYFGPGTRLTVT.

The chain uses TRBV5-1 and TRBJ2-7, with 8 positions matching TRBD2. Germline assignment: CDR1 SGHRS and CDR2 YFSETQ. Trimming removed 2 bases from V and 5 bases from J; junction bases left unmatched: 3. The CDR3 extends over 13 amino acids. The chain's CDR3 is CASSFGGADEQYF. CDR3 in DNA: TGCGCCAGCAGCTTCGGGGGGGCAGACGAGCAGTACTTC.

Of note for this clone: The same CDR3 also results from other DNA sequences found in this sample. V and J are TRBV18 and TRBJ2-3, with unresolved D. The V gene lost 2 bases and the J gene lost 6 bases, with 6 bases spanning the gap. The CDR3 extends over 12 amino acids. Germline assignment: CDR1 KGHSH and CDR2 LQKENI. This chain's CDR3 is CASSPAEDTQYF. CDR3 nucleotides: TGTGCCAGCTCACCAGCTGAGGATACGCAGTATTTT.

The rearrangement uses TRBV5-4 and TRBJ2-5; 7 bases agree with TRBD2. The length of the CDR3 is 16 residues. V was clipped by 1 base and J by 5 bases; unmatched bases: 11. Germline-derived CDR1 and CDR2 are SGHNT and YYREEE (reference sequence). The CDR3 here is CASSLTSGKRLETQYF. As DNA, the CDR3 is TGTGCCAGCAGCTTGACGAGCGGGAAGCGTTTGGAGACCCAGTACTTC.

This chain links TRBV5-7 with TRBJ2-5; 11 bases map to TRBD2. TRBV5-7 is reported as an ORF; its role is uncertain. V lost 1 base, J lost 3 bases, and 5 bases stayed unmatched. This CDR3 is built from 16 residues. The chain's CDR3 is CASSLLAGGYKETQYF. In nucleotides, the CDR3 is TGTGCCAGCAGCTTGCTAGCGGGGGGCTACAAAGAGACCCAGTACTTC.

The chain carries TRBV27 and TRBJ1-5, with TRBD1 identical over 9 bases. The germline gives CDR1 MNHEY, CDR2 SMNVEV (reference sequence). The CDR3 runs 16 residues. V trimming: 5 bases; J trimming: 3 bases; junction bases outside the gene matches: 8. CDR3 in amino acids: CASSPRTGVTNQPQHF. The CDR3 region has the DNA TGTGCCAGCAGTCCACGGACAGGGGTAACCAATCAGCCCCAGCATTTT.

This chain links TRBV2 with TRBJ1-6, with D possibly being TRBD1 (5 bases). Germline V gene lookup returns CDR1 SNHLY and CDR2 FYNNEI. This CDR3 has 15 residues. V was shortened by 6 bases and J by 5 bases, with 14 bases between the two germline ends. The CDR3 region is CASRVEGTDNSPLHF. Here the CDR3 DNA reads TGTGCCAGCAGAGTCGAGGGGACTGATAATTCACCCCTCCACTTT.

The J gene is TRBJ2-7, the V gene TRBV5-1; D possibly corresponds to TRBD2 (6 bases). V lost 0 bases and J 0 bases, leaving 16 bases between the germline ends. Germline values: CDR1 SGHRS, CDR2 YFSETQ. The CDR3 runs to 17 residues. The CDR3 is CASSLAPEGRDSYEQYF. CDR3 DNA: TGCGCCAGCAGCTTGGCGCCGGAGGGTCGCGACTCCTACGAGCAGTACTTC.

This rearrangement joins TRBV4-1 to TRBJ2-7, with 7 bases that match TRBD1. V lost 4 bases, J lost 3 bases, and 3 bases stayed unmatched. CDR3 length: 13 amino acids. The germline V gene encodes CDR1 MGHRA and CDR2 YSYEKL. Here the CDR3 reads CASSRDSDYEQYF. The CDR3 nucleotides are TGCGCCAGCAGCCGGGACAGTGACTACGAGCAGTACTTC.

The chain links TRBV27 to TRBJ1-5; no reliable D call. The CDR3 has 12 amino acids. V shed 4 bases and J shed 3 bases, with 4 bases lying between them. Germline values: CDR1 MNHEY, CDR2 SMNVEV (reference sequence). Here the CDR3 reads CASSSLNQPQHF. The CDR3 region has the DNA TGTGCCAGCAGTTCCCTCAATCAGCCCCAGCATTTT.

This clone was detected a few times. The chain recombines TRBV10-3 with TRBJ2-5; 9 bases are shared with TRBD2. Germline loops: CDR1 ENHRY, CDR2 SYGVKD. The trim removed 3 bases at V and 3 bases at J, leaving 11 bases unmatched. CDR3 length equals 17 residues. CDR3 sequence reads: CAISDSGGGAGEETQYF. The CDR3 nucleotides read TGTGCCATCAGTGACAGTGGCGGGGGGGCTGGGGAAGAGACCCAGTACTTC.

The table lists this clone with a count of one. The V and J genes are TRBV5-1 and TRBJ2-1, with 9 bases fitting TRBD1. Trimming cost V 8 bases and J 6 bases; bases outside gene matches: 12. The CDR3 is 15 residues long. CDR1 is SGHRS, CDR2 YFSETQ, per germline. The CDR3 protein is CASYPTGGVGNEQFF. CDR3 DNA sequence: TGCGCCAGTTACCCCACAGGGGGCGTCGGCAATGAGCAGTTCTTC.

The V call is TRBV10-3, the J call TRBJ1-2; the D gene is possibly TRBD1 (6 bases). Germline V lookup: CDR1 ENHRY, CDR2 SYGVKD. This CDR3 is 12 amino acids long. Trimming removed 9 bases at V and 5 bases at J, with 13 bases between. The CDR3 protein is CAIQTGDYGYTF. In DNA form, the CDR3 reads TGTGCCATTCAGACAGGAGATTATGGCTACACCTTC.

To note about this clone: The sample carries other DNA sequences with the same CDR3. J is TRBJ2-5 and V is TRBV5-1; 9 positions agree with TRBD1. CDR3 length equals 14 residues. Germline lookup yields CDR1 SGHRS and CDR2 YFSETQ. V lost 3 bases to trimming and J lost 1 base; unmatched junction nucleotides: 1. For the CDR3, the DNA is TGCGCCAGCAGCTCGGGACAGGGCCAAGAGACCCAGTACTTC. It encodes CASSSGQGQETQYF.

CDR3 loop: CASSLGTGVLNQPQHF. DNA for the CDR3: TGTGCCAGCAGCTTAGGGACAGGGGTCTTAAATCAGCCCCAGCATTTT. This chain connects TRBV7-9 to TRBJ1-5; 9 bases are a match to TRBD1. Trimming at V came to 1 base and at J to 4 bases, leaving 5 bases not matched to a gene. The germline CDR1 and CDR2 sequences are SEHNR and FQNEAQ (reference sequence). CDR3 size: 16 residues. The full variable domain, its missing parts supplied by reference TRBV7-9 and TRBJ1-5, is DTGVSQNPRHKITKRGQNVTFRCDPISEHNRLYWYRQTLGQGPEFLTYFQNEAQLEKSRLLSDRFSAERPKGSFSTLEIQRTEQGDSAMYLCASSLGTGVLNQPQHFGDGTRLSIL.

The V call is TRBV30, the J call TRBJ2-7, with a weak D call TRBD1 (6 bases). Trimming took off 6 bases at V and 2 bases at J, with 14 bases between the two ends. CDR3 length: 13 amino acids. Germline assignment: CDR1 GTSNPN and CDR2 SVGIG (reference sequence). In nucleotides, the CDR3 is TGTGCCTGCCAGGGGAGTTCCCCCTACGAGCAGTACTTC. Residues: CACQGSSPYEQYF.

CDR3 in amino acids: CASSLDAAYEQYF. CDR3 sequence (DNA): TGCGCCAGCAGCTTGGATGCAGCCTACGAGCAGTACTTC. This chain connects TRBV5-1 to TRBJ2-7; D not certain. The germline V gene has CDR1 SGHRS and CDR2 YFSETQ. The CDR3 is made up of 13 amino acids. V was clipped by 0 bases and J by 2 bases, with 6 bases between them.

This clone was recorded once. The chain uses TRBV4-2 and TRBJ2-7; D ambiguous. Trimming took off 0 bases at V and 4 bases at J, with 10 bases between the two ends. This CDR3 contains 14 residues. The germline V gene has CDR1 LGHNA and CDR2 YNFKEQ. Written as DNA, the CDR3 is TGTGCCAGCAGCCAAGAGGTTGAGGTTTACGAGCAGTACTTC. Its translation: CASSQEVEVYEQYF.

The rearrangement uses TRBV28 and TRBJ1-5; unclear D gene. Germline assignment: CDR1 MDHEN and CDR2 SYDVKM. The CDR3 has 13 amino acids. Trimming removed 6 bases from V and 0 bases from J, with 6 bases in between. The CDR3 loop reads CASSLYSNQPQHF. The CDR3 DNA reads TGTGCCAGCAGCCTGTATAGCAATCAGCCCCAGCATTTT.

This chain connects TRBV6-5 to TRBJ1-4; perhaps TRBD1 as D (5 bases). Trimming removed 10 bases from V and 6 bases from J, with 15 bases in between. This CDR3 contains 13 residues. Germline CDR1 MNHEY, CDR2 SVGAGI. Here the CDR3 reads CAIRRDIHEKLFF. CDR3 bases: TGTGCCATCCGCAGGGATATTCATGAAAAACTGTTTTTT.

The V call is TRBV29-1, the J call TRBJ1-2; D remains ambiguous. CDR1 and CDR2 (germline): SQVTM, ANQGSEA. This CDR3 has 16 amino acids. Trimming removed 7 bases from V and 0 bases from J, with 21 bases in between. In DNA, the CDR3 is TGCAGCGCTCTCGGGAGCTCCTCCCGAGCTAACTATGGCTACACCTTC. The encoded protein is CSALGSSSRANYGYTF.

The count of this clone is one. The chain has TRBV30 and TRBJ2-5, with 7 bases that match TRBD2. CDR3 length equals 11 residues. The V segment lost 6 bases and the J segment 5 bases; nucleotides outside the gene matches: 3. Germline CDR1 and CDR2: GTSNPN and SVGIG (reference sequence). The CDR3 nucleotides read TGTGCCTGCCGGGGAGGGGAGACCCAGTACTTC. Translating gives CACRGGETQYF.

This chain joins TRBV5-1 and TRBJ2-2, with 8 bases identical to TRBD1. The germline V gene encodes CDR1 SGHRS and CDR2 YFSETQ. The CDR3 totals 16 residues. Losses at the gene ends were 5 bases for V and 5 bases for J; bases not matched to a gene: 11. Here the CDR3 DNA reads TGCGCCAGCAGAACCCCGGGACAGGCGACGACCGGGGAGCTGTTTTTT. It codes for CASRTPGQATTGELFF. The full variable domain, its missing parts supplied by reference TRBV5-1 and TRBJ2-2, is KAGVTQTPRYLIKTRGQQVTLSCSPISGHRSVSWYQQTPGQGLQFLFEYFSETQRNKGNFPGRFSGRQFSNSRSEMNVSTLELGDSALYLCASRTPGQATTGELFFGEGSRLTVL.

The chain links TRBV6-6 to TRBJ2-2; no firm D call. Trimming removed 4 bases at V and 4 bases at J, with 16 bases between. Germline loops: CDR1 MNHNY, CDR2 SVGAGI (reference sequence). This CDR3 contains 16 residues. CDR3 in amino acids: CASSSLLGSPTGELFF. The CDR3 DNA reads TGTGCCAGCAGTTCCCTCCTAGGCTCCCCCACCGGGGAGCTGTTTTTT.

The DNA of the CDR3 is TGTGCCAGCAGTGAAGAGTGGAACAGGGTCTCCTACGAGCAGTACTTC. It codes for CASSEEWNRVSYEQYF. The chain links TRBV6-1 to TRBJ2-7; possible D gene TRBD1, 6 bases. The V end was cut by 1 base, the J end by 0 bases, with 13 bases between. The CDR3 is 16 residues long. Germline V gene sequence: CDR1 MNHNS, CDR2 SASEGT.

The J gene is TRBJ2-3, the V gene TRBV28; a weak D match, TRBD2 (5 bases). The V end lost 3 bases, the J end lost 7 bases, and 8 bases lay between the germline ends. CDR1 and CDR2 from the germline V gene are MDHEN and SYDVKM. The CDR3 runs 12 residues. DNA for the CDR3: TGTGCCAGCAGTTTTCGAGGGCATACGCAGTATTTT. Its protein product is CASSFRGHTQYF.

This clone was observed a single time. The chain has TRBV12-5 and TRBJ2-7; TRBD2 matches at 8 bases. With V trimmed by 9 bases and J by 3 bases, 19 bases remained unmatched. This CDR3 comprises 17 residues. Germline V lookup: CDR1 LGHNT, CDR2 FRNRAP. CDR3 amino acids: CASASLRVGGGSYEQYF. CDR3 sequence (DNA): TGTGCTAGCGCCTCTCTCCGAGTCGGGGGGGGCAGCTACGAGCAGTACTTC.